This TCR beta chain was sequenced for a study of response to subunit inactivated influenza vaccine. CDR3 length: 15 amino acids. CDR1 is SGHRS, CDR2 YFSETQ, per germline. Using its own MiXCR run on the RT-PCR reads, TCRdb lists one record per CDR3 protein. This table has 630,000 or so distinct CDR3 sequences, around a sixth appearing once. This clonotype was seen repeatedly, ten times or more. Relative to the germline gene, one junction end is altered; a read error may explain this. The sample was PBMCs from blood, taken about 11 days after vaccination. This sequence joins TRBV5-1 and TRBJ2-3; the D is unclear. This sequence was found in a man in his fifties who received an inactivated influenza vaccine. The CDR3 spells CASSLDGRSTDTQYF. For the CDR3, the DNA is TGTGCCAGCAGTTTAGACGGCAGGAGCACAGATACGCAGTATTTT. Variable domain in full (rest from reference TRBV5-1 and TRBJ2-3): KAGVTQTPRYLIKTRGQQVTLSCSPISGHRSVSWYQQTPGQGLQFLFEYFSETQRNKGNFPGRFSGRQFSNSRSEMNVSTLELGDSALYLCASSLDGRSTDTQYFGPGTRLTVL.